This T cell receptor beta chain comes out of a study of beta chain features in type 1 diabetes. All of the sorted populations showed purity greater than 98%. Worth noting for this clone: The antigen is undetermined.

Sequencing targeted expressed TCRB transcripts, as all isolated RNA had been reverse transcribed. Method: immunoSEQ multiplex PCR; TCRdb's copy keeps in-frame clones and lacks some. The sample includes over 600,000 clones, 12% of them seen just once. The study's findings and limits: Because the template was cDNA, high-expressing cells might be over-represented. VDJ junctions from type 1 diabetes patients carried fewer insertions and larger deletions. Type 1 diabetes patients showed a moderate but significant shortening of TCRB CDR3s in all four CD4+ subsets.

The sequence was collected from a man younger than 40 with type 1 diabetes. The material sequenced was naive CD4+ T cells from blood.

The chain's CDR3 is CASSEVSRTGELFF. The CDR3 DNA reads TGTGCCAGCAGTGAAGTCTCTCGGACCGGGGAGCTGTTTTTT. The chain uses TRBV2 and TRBJ2-2; D is unclear. Germline V gives CDR1 SNHLY, CDR2 FYNNEI. The V end lost 1 base, the J end lost 5 bases, and 8 bases lay between the germline ends. This CDR3 has 14 residues.